This T cell receptor (beta chain) was retrieved from a study of blood T cell repertoires in COVID-19. About the study: Samples of COVID-19 (acute and convalescent) were obtained from the United States, Italy and Spain. PBMCs, B-cell-depleted T cells, or T cells were the source of the cDNA or gDNA that made up the material.

Original data processing: The authors estimated nucleated cell counts from reference gene primer amplification. This table comes from immunoSEQ multiplex PCR, and its TCRdb copy is limited to in-frame clones, with some not included. The D gene and trimming were derived from the DNA, and the V and J assignments and clone size from that table. The sample has 100,000 to 140,000 clones, 84% seen once. Germline V lookup: CDR1 SGDLS, CDR2 YYNGEE. The CDR3 sequence is 15 residues long. The V end lost 2 bases, the J end lost 1 base, and 12 bases lay between the germline ends. This sequence joins TRBV9 and TRBJ2-5, with D tentatively TRBD2 (5 bases). This TCR derives from a human donor in a cohort sampled during active COVID-19. The specimen sequenced was peripheral blood. CDR3 sequence reads: CASSVMSGRQETQYF. CDR3 in DNA: TGTGCCAGCAGCGTTATGAGCGGACGCCAAGAGACCCAGTACTTC.